These 5 T cell receptor beta chains originate from one sample sequenced in a study of shared clonotypes between healthy human individuals. Repertoires were generated with immunoSEQ multiplex PCR, while TCRdb's copy carries only in-frame clones and drops some. Found here are around 1.6 million clones, under 99% of them singletons; the top ten hold about 0.45%. Sequenced input: naive CD4+ T cells sorted from blood. Subset indicated: CD45RA+ positively selected. The origin of the receptors is a man aged 30 to 39 in good health.

The V call is TRBV7-2, the J call TRBJ2-1, with TRBD2 matching over 11 bases. V lost 4 bases, J lost 6 bases, and 14 bases stayed unmatched. Germline V lookup: CDR1 SGHTA, CDR2 FQGNSA. The CDR3 is 18 amino acids. CDR3 sequence reads: CASSSPTQTSGVLNEQFF. CDR3 bases: TGTGCCAGCAGCTCCCCAACCCAGACTAGCGGGGTCCTCAATGAGCAGTTCTTC.

This clone was observed a single time. The gene calls are TRBV7-3 and TRBJ1-1; unclear D gene. Trimming took 4 bases from V and 1 from J, leaving 7 bases between them. Looked up from germline, CDR1 is SGHTA and CDR2 is FQGTGA. The length of the CDR3 is 13 residues. The CDR3, as DNA: TGTGCCAGCAGCTCATCCCAGAACACTGAAGCTTTCTTT. Translation: CASSSSQNTEAFF.

This chain uses TRBV6-1 with TRBJ1-4; TRBD1 is a possible D gene (5 bases). The V and J ends lost 2 bases and 0 bases respectively, with 13 bases between them. Germline V gene sequence: CDR1 MNHNS, CDR2 SASEGT. This CDR3 is 17 amino acids long. CDR3 sequence (DNA): TGTGCCAGCAGTGAATTTGGCAGGACAACAACTAATGAAAAACTGTTTTTT. This translates into CASSEFGRTTTNEKLFF.

The chain recombines TRBV19 with TRBJ2-2, with D perhaps given as TRBD1 or TRBD2 (5 bases each). V was shortened by 4 bases and J by 5 bases, with 14 bases between the two germline ends. CDR3 length: 15 amino acids. Germline loops: CDR1 LNHDA, CDR2 SQIVND (reference sequence). The CDR3 DNA sequence: TGTGCCAGTAGTACTCAGGGCGAGGGGACCGGGGAGCTGTTTTTT. This encodes CASSTQGEGTGELFF.

The genes are TRBV5-6 and TRBJ1-1; D unresolved. Germline CDR1 and CDR2: SGHDT and YYEEEE. The CDR3 totals 13 residues. The germline V and J ends were trimmed by 0 bases and 8 bases, with 11 bases remaining between them. In nucleotides, the CDR3 is TGTGCCAGCAGCTTGGAAGGCAGGCTAGAAGCTTTCTTT. Residues: CASSLEGRLEAFF.